A selection of T cell receptor beta chains follows, all from one sample in a study of shared clonotypes between healthy human individuals. Data came from immunoSEQ multiplex PCR; TCRdb stores just in-frame clones and leaves some out. The table lists approximately 320,000 clones, roughly 70% of them singletons, with about 9.4% in the top ten. Material for sequencing was memory CD4+ T cells sorted from blood. Source of these receptors: a man aged 30-40 years in good health. Both conserved end residues are part of each CDR3. D genes are given only for firm matches. Clone size appears in some rows only: once, few, many, or a class for an expanded clone.

TRBV6-4	TRBD2	NA	TRBJ2-1	TGTGCCAGCAGCAATGGACTAGCCGGCAATGAGCAGTTCTTC	CASSNGLAGNEQFF
TRBV2	NA	NA	TRBJ1-5	TGTGCCAGCAGTTCCCCGGCCGGGAGGGTACTTAACAATCAGCCCCAGCATTTT	CASSSPAGRVLNNQPQHF
TRBV5-4	TRBD2	NA	TRBJ2-1	TGTGCCAGCAGCTTGTACCTAGCGGGGGACAATGAGCAGTTCTTC	CASSLYLAGDNEQFF
TRBV6-1	TRBD1	NA	TRBJ2-2	TGTGCCAGCATTCCAGGGGGCGTCGGGGAGCTGTTTTTT	CASIPGGVGELFF
TRBV18	NA	few	TRBJ1-3	TGTGCCAGCTCAGCCTGGCGATCAGGGGAAGGAAACACCATATATTTT	CASSAWRSGEGNTIYF
TRBV27	NA	once	TRBJ2-7	TGTGCCACTTCTCTCACCTCATCGGGACAAAAGCCCTACGAGCAGTACTTC	CATSLTSSGQKPYEQYF
TRBV6-5	TRBD2	NA	TRBJ2-1	TGTGCCAGCAAGCGGGACGATACTTACAATGAGCAGTTCTTC	CASKRDDTYNEQFF
TRBV7-2	NA	few	TRBJ1-1	TGTGCCAGCAGCTTACAAGGATCGAGTGAAGCTTTCTTT	CASSLQGSSEAFF
TRBV14	NA	NA	TRBJ2-3	TGTGCCAGCAGCCAAGATGAGAGTTTCCGGCCAGATACGCAGTATTTT	CASSQDESFRPDTQYF
TRBV2	NA	NA	TRBJ2-4	TGTGCCAGCAGTGAAGAGGCAGGCGCCAAAAACATTCAGTACTTC	CASSEEAGAKNIQYF
TRBV2	NA	NA	TRBJ1-1	TGTGCCAGCAGCTACGACACTGAAGCTTTCTTT	CASSYDTEAFF
TRBV7-8	TRBD1	NA	TRBJ2-7	TGTGCCAGCAGCTTAGGCTTGACAGGGGGATCCAATACACAGTACTTC	CASSLGLTGGSNTQYF
TRBV7-3	NA	NA	TRBJ2-1	TGTGCCAGCAGCTTAGGCGCGGCCTACAATGAGCAGTTCTTC	CASSLGAAYNEQFF
TRBV4-2	TRBD1	NA	TRBJ2-5	TGTGCCAGCGCCCAGGGGGCTCAAGAGACCCAGTACTTC	CASAQGAQETQYF
TRBV18	NA	few	TRBJ2-7	TGTGCCAGCTCACCCCAGTCCGAGCAGTACTTC	CASSPQSEQYF
TRBV6-1	NA	NA	TRBJ2-2	TGTGCCAGCTACCGACAGAACACCGGGGAGCTGTTTTTT	CASYRQNTGELFF
TRBV10-2	NA	NA	TRBJ2-2	TGCGCCAGCAGTGTTGGGTACACCGGGGAGCTGTTTTTT	CASSVGYTGELFF
TRBV11-2	NA	NA	TRBJ2-7	TGTGCCAGCCGCGGGTGGAGGGGGCGTATCTACGAGCAGTACTTC	CASRGWRGRIYEQYF
TRBV15	NA	NA	TRBJ2-5	TGTGCCACCAGCAGAGTAGTCGAAGAGACCCAGTACTTC	CATSRVVEETQYF
TRBV28	NA	NA	TRBJ1-3	TGTGCCAGCAGTCTGGGGTGGACAGTTCCTGGAAACACCATATATTTT	CASSLGWTVPGNTIYF
TRBV2	NA	NA	TRBJ1-6	TGTGCCAGCAGTTGGGCCGCAGAGTTTAATTCACCCCTCCACTTT	CASSWAAEFNSPLHF
TRBV12-5	TRBD1	NA	TRBJ1-2	TGTGCTAGTGGTTTGACAGGGGCTCACTATAGCTACACCTTC	CASGLTGAHYSYTF
TRBV15	TRBD2	NA	TRBJ2-1	TGTGCCACCAGCAGGGCGAGACTAGCGATTGAGCAGTTCTTC	CATSRARLAIEQFF
TRBV6-1	NA	few	TRBJ2-2	TGTGCCAGCAGTCAGAGAGCCGGGGAGCTGTTTTTT	CASSQRAGELFF
TRBV6-1	TRBD2	few	TRBJ2-7	TGTGCCAGCAGTGCCTCCGGGGGGGAGTACGAGCAGTACTTC	CASSASGGEYEQYF
TRBV27	NA	NA	TRBJ2-3	TGTGCCAGCAGACCCGGGGCAGGTTTAAATACGCAGTATTTT	CASRPGAGLNTQYF
TRBV5-1	NA	NA	TRBJ1-5	TGCGCCAGCAGGGTATCTAGCAATCAGCCCCAGCATTTT	CASRVSSNQPQHF
TRBV5-1	NA	NA	TRBJ2-7	TGCGCCAGCAGCTTACGAGGGGCAGGCTACGAGCAGTACTTC	CASSLRGAGYEQYF
TRBV13	TRBD2	NA	TRBJ2-3	TGTGCCAGCAGCCCCGCGGGCGGGAGTGTCGATACGCAGTATTTT	CASSPAGGSVDTQYF
TRBV15	NA	NA	TRBJ1-4	TGTGCCACCAGCAGAGCTGGCCCCGGTGAAAAACTGTTTTTT	CATSRAGPGEKLFF
TRBV18	NA	NA	TRBJ2-1	TGTGCCAGCTCACCAGGAAACGATGAGCAGTTCTTC	CASSPGNDEQFF
TRBV7-9	TRBD1	NA	TRBJ1-2	TGTGCCAGCAGCTTGGGACAGGGTATAGACTATGGCTACACCTTC	CASSLGQGIDYGYTF
TRBV30	NA	NA	TRBJ2-7	TGTGCCTGGAGTAGGTCCTACGAGCAGTACTTC	CAWSRSYEQYF
TRBV15	NA	NA	TRBJ2-3	TGTGCCACCAGCAAAGGGGGGGGCACAGATACGCAGTATTTT	CATSKGGGTDTQYF
TRBV6-1	TRBD2	NA	TRBJ2-5	TGTGCCAGCAGTGCCAAAGCACCGGGACTAGCGGGATTTGAGACCCAGTACTTC	CASSAKAPGLAGFETQYF
TRBV5-5	TRBD1	NA	TRBJ2-5	TGTGCCAGCAGCTCCAATGGTGGACAGGGGATGGGGACCCAGTACTTC	CASSSNGGQGMGTQYF
TRBV27	NA	NA	TRBJ2-5	TGTGCCAGCAGTGCCCTGGGGGGCCAAGAGACCCAGTACTTC	CASSALGGQETQYF